This entry is about one TCR beta chain. Its target is unknown. The CDR3 loop spans 15 amino acids. Germline V gene lookup returns CDR1 SGHNT and CDR2 YYREEE (reference sequence). V was pared by 3 bases and J by 7 bases, with 8 bases of the junction left unmatched. The sample originates from a study of shared clonotypes between healthy human individuals. General study results and limits: Estimated richness values were generally larger in naive subsets than in memory subsets.

Data came from immunoSEQ multiplex PCR; TCRdb stores just in-frame clones and leaves some out. Here the sample spans about 2.4 million clones, 80% to 95% being singletons. The donor population consisted of healthy HIV-negative adults with no recent acute infections or vaccinations. All donors were Caucasian adults living in Nashville, Tennessee. Specimen: naive CD4+ T cells from PBMCs. Subset meaning: CD45RA+ positively selected. J is TRBJ1-4 and V is TRBV5-4; TRBD1 agrees at 8 bases. The receptor's source is a man between 18 and 35 years old in good health. Some clones in this sample may be carry-over from other donors' samples. CDR3 coding DNA: TGTGCCAGCAGCTCTAATCAGGGGGCTTCTGAAAAACTGTTTTTT. Translated, it gives CASSSNQGASEKLFF.